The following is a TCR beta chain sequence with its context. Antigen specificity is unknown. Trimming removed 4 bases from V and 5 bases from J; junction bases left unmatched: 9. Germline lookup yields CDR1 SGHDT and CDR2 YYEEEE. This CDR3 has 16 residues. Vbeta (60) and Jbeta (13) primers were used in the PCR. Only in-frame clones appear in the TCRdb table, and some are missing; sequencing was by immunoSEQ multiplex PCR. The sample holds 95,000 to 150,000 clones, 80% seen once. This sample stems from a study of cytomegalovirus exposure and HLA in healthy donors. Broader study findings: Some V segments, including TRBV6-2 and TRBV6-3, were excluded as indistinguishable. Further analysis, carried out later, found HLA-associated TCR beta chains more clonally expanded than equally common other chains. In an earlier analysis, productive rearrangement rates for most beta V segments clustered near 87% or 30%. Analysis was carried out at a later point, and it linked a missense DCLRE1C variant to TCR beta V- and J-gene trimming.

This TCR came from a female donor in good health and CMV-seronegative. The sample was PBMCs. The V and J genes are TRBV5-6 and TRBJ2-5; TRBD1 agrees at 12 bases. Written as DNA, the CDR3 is TGTGCCAGCAGCCAGACAGGGACAGGGGGCGTGGAGACCCAGTACTTC. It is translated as CASSQTGTGGVETQYF.